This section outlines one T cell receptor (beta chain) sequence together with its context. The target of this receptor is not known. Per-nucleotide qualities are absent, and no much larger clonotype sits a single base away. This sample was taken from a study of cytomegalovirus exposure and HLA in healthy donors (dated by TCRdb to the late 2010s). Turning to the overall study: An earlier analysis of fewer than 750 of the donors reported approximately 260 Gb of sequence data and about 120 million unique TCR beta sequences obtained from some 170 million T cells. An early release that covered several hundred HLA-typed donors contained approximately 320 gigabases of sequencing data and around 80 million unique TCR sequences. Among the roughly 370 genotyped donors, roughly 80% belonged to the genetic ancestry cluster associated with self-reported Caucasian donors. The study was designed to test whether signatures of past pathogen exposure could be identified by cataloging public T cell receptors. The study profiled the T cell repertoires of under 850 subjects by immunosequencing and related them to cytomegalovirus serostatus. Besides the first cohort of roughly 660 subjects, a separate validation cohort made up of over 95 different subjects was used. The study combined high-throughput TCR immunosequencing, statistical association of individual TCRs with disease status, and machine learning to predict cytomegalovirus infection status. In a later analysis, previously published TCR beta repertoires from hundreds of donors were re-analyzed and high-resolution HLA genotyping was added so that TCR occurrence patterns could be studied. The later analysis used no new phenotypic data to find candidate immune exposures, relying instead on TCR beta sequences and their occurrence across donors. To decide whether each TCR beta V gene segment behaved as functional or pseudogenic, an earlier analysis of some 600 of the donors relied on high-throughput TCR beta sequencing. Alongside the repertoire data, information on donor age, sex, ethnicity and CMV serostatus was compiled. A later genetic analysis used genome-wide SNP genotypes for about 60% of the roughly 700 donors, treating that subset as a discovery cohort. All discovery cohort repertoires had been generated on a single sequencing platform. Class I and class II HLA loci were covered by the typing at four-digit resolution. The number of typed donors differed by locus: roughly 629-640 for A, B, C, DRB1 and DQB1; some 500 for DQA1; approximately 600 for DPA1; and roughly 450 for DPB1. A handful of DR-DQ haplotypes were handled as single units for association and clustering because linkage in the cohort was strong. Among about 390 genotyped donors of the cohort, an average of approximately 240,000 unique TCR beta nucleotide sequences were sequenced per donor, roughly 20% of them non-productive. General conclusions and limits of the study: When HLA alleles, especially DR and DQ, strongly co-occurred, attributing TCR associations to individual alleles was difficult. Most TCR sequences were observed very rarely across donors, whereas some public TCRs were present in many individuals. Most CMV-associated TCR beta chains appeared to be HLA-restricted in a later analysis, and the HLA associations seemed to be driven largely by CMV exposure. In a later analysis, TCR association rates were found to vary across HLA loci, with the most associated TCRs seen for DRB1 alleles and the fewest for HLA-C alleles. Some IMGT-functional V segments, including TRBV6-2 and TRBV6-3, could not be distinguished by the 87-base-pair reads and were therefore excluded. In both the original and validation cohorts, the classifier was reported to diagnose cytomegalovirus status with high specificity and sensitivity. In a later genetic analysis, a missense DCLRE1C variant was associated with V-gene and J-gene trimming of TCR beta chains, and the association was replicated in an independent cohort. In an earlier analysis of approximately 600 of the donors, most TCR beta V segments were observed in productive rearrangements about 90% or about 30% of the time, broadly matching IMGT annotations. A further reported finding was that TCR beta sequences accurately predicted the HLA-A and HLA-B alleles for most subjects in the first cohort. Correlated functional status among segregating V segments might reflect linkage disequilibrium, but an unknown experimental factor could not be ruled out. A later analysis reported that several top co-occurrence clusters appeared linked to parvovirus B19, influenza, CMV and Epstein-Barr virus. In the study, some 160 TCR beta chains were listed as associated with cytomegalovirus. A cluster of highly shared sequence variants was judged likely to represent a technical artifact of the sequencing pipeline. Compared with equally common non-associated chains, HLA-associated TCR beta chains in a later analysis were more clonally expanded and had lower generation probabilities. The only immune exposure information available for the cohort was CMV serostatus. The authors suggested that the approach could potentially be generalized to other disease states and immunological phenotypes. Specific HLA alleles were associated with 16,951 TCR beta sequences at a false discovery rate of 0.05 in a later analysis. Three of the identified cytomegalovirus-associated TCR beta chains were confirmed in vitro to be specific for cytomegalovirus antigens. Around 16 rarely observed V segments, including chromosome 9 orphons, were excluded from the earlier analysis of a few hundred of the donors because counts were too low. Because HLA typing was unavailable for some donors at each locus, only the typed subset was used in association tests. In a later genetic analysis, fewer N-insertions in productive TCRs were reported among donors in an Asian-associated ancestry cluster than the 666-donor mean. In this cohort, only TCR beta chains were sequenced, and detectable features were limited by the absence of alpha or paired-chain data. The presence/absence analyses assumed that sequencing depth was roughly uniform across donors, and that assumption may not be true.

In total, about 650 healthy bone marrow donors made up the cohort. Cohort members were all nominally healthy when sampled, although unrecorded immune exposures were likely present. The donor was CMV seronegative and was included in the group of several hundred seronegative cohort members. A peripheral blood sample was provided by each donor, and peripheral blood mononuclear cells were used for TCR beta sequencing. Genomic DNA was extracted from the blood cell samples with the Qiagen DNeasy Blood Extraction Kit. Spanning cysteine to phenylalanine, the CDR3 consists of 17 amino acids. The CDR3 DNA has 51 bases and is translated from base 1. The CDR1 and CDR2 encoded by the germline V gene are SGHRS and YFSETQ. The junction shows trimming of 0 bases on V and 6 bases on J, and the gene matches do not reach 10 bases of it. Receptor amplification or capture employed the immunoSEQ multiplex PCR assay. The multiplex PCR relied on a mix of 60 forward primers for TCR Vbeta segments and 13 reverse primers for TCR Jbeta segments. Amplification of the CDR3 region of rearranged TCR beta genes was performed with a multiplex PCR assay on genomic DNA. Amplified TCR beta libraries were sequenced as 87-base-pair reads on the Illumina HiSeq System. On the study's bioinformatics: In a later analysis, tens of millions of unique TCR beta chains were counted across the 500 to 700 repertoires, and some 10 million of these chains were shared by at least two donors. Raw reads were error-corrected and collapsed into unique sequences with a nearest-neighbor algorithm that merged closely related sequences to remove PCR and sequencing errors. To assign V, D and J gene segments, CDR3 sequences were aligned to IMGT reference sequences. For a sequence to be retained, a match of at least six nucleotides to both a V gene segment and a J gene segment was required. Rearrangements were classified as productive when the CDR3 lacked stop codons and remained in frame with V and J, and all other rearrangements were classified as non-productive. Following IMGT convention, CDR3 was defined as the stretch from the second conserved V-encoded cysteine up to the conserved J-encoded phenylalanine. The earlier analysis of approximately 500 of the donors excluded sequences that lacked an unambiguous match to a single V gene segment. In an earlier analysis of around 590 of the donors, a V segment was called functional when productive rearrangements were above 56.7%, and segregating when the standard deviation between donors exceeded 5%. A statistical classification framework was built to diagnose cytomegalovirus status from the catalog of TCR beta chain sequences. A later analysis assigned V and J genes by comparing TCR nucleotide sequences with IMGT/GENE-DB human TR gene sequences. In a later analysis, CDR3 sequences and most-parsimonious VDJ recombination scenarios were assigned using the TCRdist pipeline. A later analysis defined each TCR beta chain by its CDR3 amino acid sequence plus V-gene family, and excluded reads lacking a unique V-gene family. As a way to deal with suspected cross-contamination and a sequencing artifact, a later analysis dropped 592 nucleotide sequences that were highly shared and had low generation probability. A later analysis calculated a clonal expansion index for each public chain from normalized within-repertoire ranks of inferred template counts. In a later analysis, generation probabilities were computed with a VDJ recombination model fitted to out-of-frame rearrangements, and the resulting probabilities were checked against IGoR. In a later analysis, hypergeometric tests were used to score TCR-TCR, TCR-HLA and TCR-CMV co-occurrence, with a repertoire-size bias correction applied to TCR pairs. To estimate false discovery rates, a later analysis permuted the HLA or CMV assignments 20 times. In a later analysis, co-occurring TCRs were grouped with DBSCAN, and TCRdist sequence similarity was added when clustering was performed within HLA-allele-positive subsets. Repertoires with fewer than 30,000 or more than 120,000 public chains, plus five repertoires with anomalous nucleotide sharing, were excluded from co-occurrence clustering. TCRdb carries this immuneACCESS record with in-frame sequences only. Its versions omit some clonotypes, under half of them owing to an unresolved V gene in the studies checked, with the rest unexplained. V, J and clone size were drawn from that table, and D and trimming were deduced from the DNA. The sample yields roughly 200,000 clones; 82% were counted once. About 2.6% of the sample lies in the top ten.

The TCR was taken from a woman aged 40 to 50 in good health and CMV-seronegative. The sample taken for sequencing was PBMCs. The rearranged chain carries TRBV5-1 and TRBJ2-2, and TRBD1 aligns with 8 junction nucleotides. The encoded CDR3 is CASSLAGISGGSGELFF. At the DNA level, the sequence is TGCGCCAGCAGCTTGGCCGGGATATCAGGGGGCTCCGGGGAGCTGTTTTTT. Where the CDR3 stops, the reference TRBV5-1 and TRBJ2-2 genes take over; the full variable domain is KAGVTQTPRYLIKTRGQQVTLSCSPISGHRSVSWYQQTPGQGLQFLFEYFSETQRNKGNFPGRFSGRQFSNSRSEMNVSTLELGDSALYLCASSLAGISGGSGELFFGEGSRLTVL.